The rows below give T cell receptor beta chains drawn from one sample of a study of blood T cell repertoires in COVID-19. Sequenced by immunoSEQ multiplex PCR; TCRdb stores in-frame clones only, minus some. The sample yields 390,000 or so clones, around 87% seen once. The sample consisted of peripheral blood. Source of these receptors: a woman in her thirties with COVID-19, enrolled during active disease. The CDR3 runs from the conserved cysteine through the conserved F or W. A D gene is named only where the DNA matches it firmly. Clone size is given for some rows only: seen once, a few or many times, or a class if the clone is expanded.

size: NA; D: NA; J: TRBJ2-2; V: TRBV5-4; CDR3: CASSLPTPNTGELFF; DNA: TGTGCCAGCAGCTTACCGACACCCAACACCGGGGAGCTGTTTTTT
size: NA; D: NA; J: TRBJ2-5; V: TRBV9; CDR3: CASSVRGSGETQYF; DNA: TGTGCCAGCAGCGTACGCGGCTCTGGCGAGACCCAGTACTTC
size: NA; D: NA; J: TRBJ2-4; V: TRBV6-4; CDR3: CASSETPENIQYF; DNA: TGTGCCAGCAGTGAAACACCCGAAAACATTCAGTACTTC
size: NA; D: NA; J: TRBJ2-1; V: TRBV28; CDR3: CASTQRVYYNEQFF; DNA: TGTGCCAGCACCCAGCGGGTTTACTACAATGAGCAGTTCTTC
size: once; D: NA; J: TRBJ1-4; V: TRBV7-9; CDR3: CASSPWGGDSNEKLFF; DNA: TGTGCCAGCAGCCCCTGGGGTGGGGACTCTAATGAAAAACTGTTTTTT
size: few; D: TRBD2; J: TRBJ2-3; V: TRBV19; CDR3: CASRRTSGMVSDTQYF; DNA: TGTGCCAGTAGGAGGACTAGCGGGATGGTCTCAGATACGCAGTATTTT
size: NA; D: NA; J: TRBJ2-5; V: TRBV5-8; CDR3: CASSEEGGQKETQYF; DNA: TGTGCCAGCAGCGAAGAAGGGGGTCAGAAAGAGACCCAGTACTTC
size: NA; D: NA; J: TRBJ1-2; V: TRBV6-5; CDR3: CASSFSQVHPNYGYTF; DNA: TGTGCCAGCAGTTTCTCCCAGGTTCACCCAAACTATGGCTACACCTTC
size: NA; D: TRBD2; J: TRBJ2-2; V: TRBV7-7; CDR3: CASSGTSGHTGELFF; DNA: TGTGCTAGCAGTGGGACTAGCGGACACACCGGGGAGCTGTTTTTT
size: once; D: TRBD1; J: TRBJ2-2; V: TRBV4-3; CDR3: CASSYSGTGHTGELFF; DNA: TGCGCCAGCAGCTACTCCGGGACAGGGCACACCGGGGAGCTGTTTTTT
size: NA; D: TRBD1; J: TRBJ2-7; V: TRBV24-1; CDR3: CATSADRGYEQYF; DNA: TGTGCCACCAGCGCGGACAGGGGCTACGAGCAGTACTTC
size: NA; D: NA; J: TRBJ2-2; V: TRBV24-1; CDR3: CATSDSPRLGGGGELFF; DNA: TGTGCCACCAGTGATTCCCCCCGGCTGGGGGGAGGTGGGGAGCTGTTTTTT
size: NA; D: NA; J: TRBJ1-2; V: TRBV27; CDR3: CASSSRQVMDGYTF; DNA: TGTGCCAGCAGTTCCCGACAGGTTATGGACGGCTACACCTTC
size: NA; D: TRBD1; J: TRBJ2-7; V: TRBV5-6; CDR3: CASSAGGQGRSYEQYF; DNA: TGTGCCAGCAGCGCCGGCGGACAGGGCCGCTCCTACGAGCAGTACTTC